The 9 T cell receptor beta chains presented below share a single source sample, sequenced in a study of response to subunit inactivated influenza vaccine. A single record per CDR3 protein comes from TCRdb applying MiXCR to the RT-PCR reads. The sample yields 550,000 to 600,000 distinct CDR3 sequences, 10% to 15% seen once. The sequences come from PBMCs from blood, collected on the day of vaccination. The receptors were gathered from a man aged 50 or older who received an inactivated influenza vaccine.

This clonotype was seen more than once but under ten times. The genes are TRBV7-9 and TRBJ1-1; possible D gene TRBD1, 5 bases. The CDR3 extends over 14 amino acids. V gave up 5 bases and J gave up 1 base, with 11 bases separating them. Germline V gives CDR1 SEHNR, CDR2 FQNEAQ (reference sequence). CDR3 sequence: CASSHDRRNTEAFF. CDR3 nucleotide sequence: TGTGCCAGCAGCCACGACAGAAGGAACACTGAAGCTTTCTTT.

This clonotype came up a few times. The chain combines TRBV4-3 with TRBJ2-7, with D possibly TRBD2 on 5 matching bases. The CDR3 extends over 15 amino acids. CDR1 LGHNA and CDR2 YSLEER come from the germline V gene. V was trimmed by 1 base and J by 2 bases, leaving 12 bases between them. CDR3 sequence (DNA): TGCGCCAGCAGCCAAGGGGCGGGCGCCGCCTACGAGCAGTACTTC. This sequence encodes CASSQGAGAAYEQYF.

This clonotype appeared once. V is TRBV5-1 and J is TRBJ1-1; no firm D call. The CDR3 extends over 15 amino acids. V shed 5 bases and J shed 2 bases, with 16 bases lying between them. Germline CDR1 and CDR2: SGHRS and YFSETQ. Written as DNA, the CDR3 is TGCGCCAGCAGATCTGAGATCTACATTAACACTGAAGCTTTCTTT. Amino acids: CASRSEIYINTEAFF.

This clonotype was picked up many times. The chain carries TRBV20-1 and TRBJ1-1; D remains ambiguous. The CDR3 totals 13 residues. V dropped 6 bases and J dropped 3 bases, with 14 bases sitting between them. CDR1 DFQATT and CDR2 SNEGSKA come from the germline V gene (reference sequence). The CDR3 DNA reads TGCAGTGCAATAAGGTTGGCCGACACTGAAGCTTTCTTT. Protein product: CSAIRLADTEAFF.

This clonotype has a handful of counts. The chain links TRBV18 to TRBJ2-7, with D possibly TRBD1 on 5 matching bases. The CDR3 extends over 16 amino acids. Per germline, CDR1 KGHSH and CDR2 LQKENI. Trimming left V 3 bases short and J 0 bases short, with 15 bases between. This chain's CDR3 is CASSPAGKSSSYEQYF. The CDR3 region has the DNA TGTGCCAGCTCACCGGCAGGGAAAAGTAGCTCCTACGAGCAGTACTTC. Together with reference TRBV18 and TRBJ2-7, the CDR3 gives the full variable domain: NAGVMQNPRHLVRRRGQEARLRCSPMKGHSHVYWYRQLPEEGLKFMVYLQKENIIDESGMPKERFSAEFPKEGPSILRIQQVVRGDSAAYFCASSPAGKSSSYEQYFGPGTRLTVT.

This clonotype was detected ten times or more. This sequence joins TRBV5-5 and TRBJ2-5, with 8 bases lining up with TRBD1. Germline CDR1 is SGHKS and CDR2 is YYEKEE (reference sequence). After removal of 4 bases from V and 3 bases from J, the junction contained 2 bases not matched to a gene. The CDR3 is 13 amino acids. CDR3 sequence reads: CASSPTGEETQYF. DNA for the CDR3: TGTGCCAGCAGCCCGACAGGGGAAGAGACCCAGTACTTC.

The CDR3 here is CSVQRGRLGGEQYF. The CDR3 DNA reads as TGCAGCGTTCAAAGGGGCAGGTTGGGGGGCGAGCAGTACTTC. The chain carries TRBV29-1 and TRBJ2-7; maybe TRBD2 (6 bases). Germline V gene data show CDR1 as SQVTM and CDR2 as ANQGSEA. Trimming took off 5 bases at V and 6 bases at J, with 20 bases between the two ends. CDR3 length: 14 residues.

This clonotype has just a few counts. The gene calls are TRBV9 and TRBJ2-3; D is uncertain. CDR1 and CDR2 (germline): SGDLS, YYNGEE. The CDR3 sequence is 15 residues long. V was clipped by 0 bases and J by 1 base, with 9 bases between them. In DNA, the CDR3 is TGTGCCAGCAGCGTAGAGCCAGCCGGCACAGATACGCAGTATTTT. The encoded protein is CASSVEPAGTDTQYF.

This clonotype was seen a handful of times. The V and J genes are TRBV18 and TRBJ2-3; 7 bases match TRBD1. The CDR3 runs 15 residues. J was trimmed by 1 base and V by 4 bases; bases with no gene match: 5. The germline gives CDR1 KGHSH, CDR2 LQKENI. CDR3 coding DNA: TGTGCCAGCTCACGGGCCGGACAGGGCACAGATACGCAGTATTTT. It is translated as CASSRAGQGTDTQYF.